The TCR beta chain under discussion was sequenced for a study of T cells in Graves' hyperthyroidism and ophthalmopathy. Germline-derived CDR1 and CDR2 are MNHNS and SASEGT. This CDR3 has 15 amino acids. With V trimmed by 5 bases and J by 1 base, 8 bases remained unmatched. TCR beta CDR3 sequences were amplified from RNA transcripts. HTBI primers were employed in a first-round RT-PCR of the TCR CDR3. TCRdb reprocessed the multiplex PCR reads with MiXCR, giving one entry per CDR3 protein. This repertoire shows some 300,000 distinct CDR3 sequences, 13% found once; its top ten account for roughly 8%. Of note for this clonotype: A much larger clone sits a single nucleotide away, making a read error possible.

Orbital computed tomography and thyroid ultrasound, together with serum TRAb and thyroxine and clinical symptoms, were used for diagnoses. PBMCs stemmed from approximately 10 ml fresh peripheral blood. Sequencing was carried out using blood. The V gene is TRBV6-1, the J gene TRBJ2-7; 7 bases match TRBD2. The origin of this receptor is a woman in her twenties or thirties with Graves' hyperthyroidism that later progressed to Graves' ophthalmopathy. The CDR3 spells CASSWDGGSSYEQYF. DNA of the CDR3: TGTGCCAGCAGTTGGGATGGCGGGAGTTCCTACGAGCAGTACTTC.